This TCR beta chain was identified during a study of blood T cell repertoires in COVID-19. Whole-study context: Collection of acute and convalescent COVID-19 samples took place in the United States, Italy and Spain. In each case, the material was cDNA or gDNA derived from T cells, B-cell-depleted T cells, or PBMCs.

Source study methods: Estimation of nucleated cell counts was performed using reference gene primer amplification. This table comes from immunoSEQ multiplex PCR, and its TCRdb copy is limited to in-frame clones, with some not included. V, J and clone size are those of that table, while D and trimming were read from the DNA. This table holds hundreds of thousands of clones, approximately 86% found once. This clonotype originated in a woman aged 55-75 years who had recovered from COVID-19. Sequenced sample: peripheral blood.

This chain's CDR3 is CASSKPIRRGNEKLFF. CDR3 DNA sequence: TGTGCCAGCAGCAAACCGATTCGCAGGGGCAATGAAAAACTGTTTTTT. The chain recombines TRBV21-1 with TRBJ1-4; the D call of TRBD1 is as the table states it, not checked on the DNA. TRBV21-1 has pseudogene status. CDR3 length: 16 residues.